This TCR beta chain was sequenced during a study of a mutant IDH1 vaccine in newly diagnosed glioma. Study-wide background: Every participant had undergone radiotherapy, temozolomide, or both before, and most underwent both.

Regarding this clone: What it binds is unknown.

Germline V gene data show CDR1 as LNHDA and CDR2 as SQIVND (reference sequence). Unmatched junction bases numbered 13, after V lost 6 bases and J lost 3 bases. The CDR3 consists of 18 residues. Time point here: week 5, during vaccination. Alongside topical imiquimod, each dose of vaccine comprised 300 ug of mutant IDH1 20-mer peptide. TCRdb's table, derived via immunoSEQ multiplex PCR, lists solely in-frame clones and lacks some. This table holds approximately 24,000 clones, about three quarters found once. The sequenced sample was PBMCs, obtained from a glioma patient whose treatment included an IDH1 peptide vaccine. The gene calls are TRBV19 and TRBJ2-2; 10 bases match TRBD2. The clonotype was recovered from a man aged 40-50 years with glioma. In DNA form, the CDR3 reads TGTGCCAGTAGCTACCTTAAACTAGCGGGAAGAGACACCGGGGAGCTGTTTTTT. This codes for CASSYLKLAGRDTGELFF.